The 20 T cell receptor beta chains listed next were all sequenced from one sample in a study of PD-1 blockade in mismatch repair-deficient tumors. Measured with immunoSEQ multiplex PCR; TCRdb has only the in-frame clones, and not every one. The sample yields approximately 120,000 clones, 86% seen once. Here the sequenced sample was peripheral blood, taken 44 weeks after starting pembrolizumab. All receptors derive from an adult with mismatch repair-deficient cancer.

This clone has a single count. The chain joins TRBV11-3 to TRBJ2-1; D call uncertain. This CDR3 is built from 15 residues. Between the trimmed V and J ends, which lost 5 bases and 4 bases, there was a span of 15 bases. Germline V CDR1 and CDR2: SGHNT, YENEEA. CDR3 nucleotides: TGTGCCAGCAGCCGCAGCCCCCCTAGATACAATGAGCAGTTCTTC. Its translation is CASSRSPPRYNEQFF.

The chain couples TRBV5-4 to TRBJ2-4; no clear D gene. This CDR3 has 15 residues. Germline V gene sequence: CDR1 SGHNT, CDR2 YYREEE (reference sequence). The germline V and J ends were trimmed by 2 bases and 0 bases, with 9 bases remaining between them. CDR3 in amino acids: CASSFGVVAKNIQYF. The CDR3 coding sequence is TGTGCCAGCAGCTTTGGAGTTGTAGCCAAAAACATTCAGTACTTC.

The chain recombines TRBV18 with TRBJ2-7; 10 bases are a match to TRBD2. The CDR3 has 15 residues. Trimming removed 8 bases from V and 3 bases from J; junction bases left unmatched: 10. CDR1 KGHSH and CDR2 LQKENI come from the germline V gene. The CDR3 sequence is CASLVPSGRYYEQYF. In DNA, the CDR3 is TGTGCCAGCCTGGTTCCTAGCGGGAGATACTACGAGCAGTACTTC.

The CDR3 region is CASSLVTGPGLAGQYEQYF. Written as DNA, the CDR3 is TGTGCCAGCAGCCTTGTGACAGGGCCCGGACTAGCGGGACAATACGAGCAGTACTTC. The V gene is TRBV12-1, the J gene TRBJ2-7; the tabulated D call, TRBD2, remains unverified against the DNA. TRBV12-1 is a recognized pseudogene. CDR3 length equals 19 residues.

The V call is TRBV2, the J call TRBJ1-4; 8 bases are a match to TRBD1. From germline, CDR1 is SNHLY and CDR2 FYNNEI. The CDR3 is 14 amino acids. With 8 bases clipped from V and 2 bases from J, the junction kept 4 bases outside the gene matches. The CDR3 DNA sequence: TGTGCCAGCTCACGACAGGGGACTAATGAAAAACTGTTTTTT. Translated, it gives CASSRQGTNEKLFF. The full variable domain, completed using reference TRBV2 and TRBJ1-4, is EPEVTQTPSHQVTQMGQEVILRCVPISNHLYFYWYRQILGQKVEFLVSFYNNEISEKSEIFDDQFSVERPDGSNFTLKIRSTKLEDSAMYFCASSRQGTNEKLFFGSGTQLSVL.

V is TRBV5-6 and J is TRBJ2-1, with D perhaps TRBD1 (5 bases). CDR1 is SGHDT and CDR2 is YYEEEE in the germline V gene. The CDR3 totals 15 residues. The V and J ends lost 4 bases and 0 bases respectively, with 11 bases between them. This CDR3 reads CASSHRPSSYNEQFF. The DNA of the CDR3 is TGTGCCAGCAGCCACAGGCCCAGCTCCTACAATGAGCAGTTCTTC.

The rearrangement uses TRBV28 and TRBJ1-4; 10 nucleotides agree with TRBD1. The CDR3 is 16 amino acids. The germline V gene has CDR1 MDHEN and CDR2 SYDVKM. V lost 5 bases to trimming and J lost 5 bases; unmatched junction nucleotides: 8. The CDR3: CASSRTWDRGNEKLFF. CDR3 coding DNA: TGTGCCAGCAGTAGAACTTGGGACAGGGGAAATGAAAAACTGTTTTTT.

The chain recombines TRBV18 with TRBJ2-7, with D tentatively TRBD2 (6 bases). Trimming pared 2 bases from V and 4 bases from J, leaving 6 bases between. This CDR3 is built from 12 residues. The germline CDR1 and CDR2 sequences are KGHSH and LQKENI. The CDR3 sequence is CASSPAGYEQYF. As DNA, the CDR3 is TGTGCCAGCTCACCAGCGGGATACGAGCAGTACTTC.

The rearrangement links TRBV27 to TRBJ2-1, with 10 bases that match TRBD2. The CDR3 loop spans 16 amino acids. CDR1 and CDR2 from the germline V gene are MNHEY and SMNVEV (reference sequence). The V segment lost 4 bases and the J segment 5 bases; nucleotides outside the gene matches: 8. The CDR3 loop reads CASSSKLAGRNNEQFF. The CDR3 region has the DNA TGTGCCAGCAGTTCCAAACTAGCGGGAAGAAACAATGAGCAGTTCTTC.

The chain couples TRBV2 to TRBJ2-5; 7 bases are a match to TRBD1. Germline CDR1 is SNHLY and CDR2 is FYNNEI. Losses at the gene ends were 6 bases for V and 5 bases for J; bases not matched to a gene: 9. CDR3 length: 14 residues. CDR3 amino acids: CASSGFTGVETQYF. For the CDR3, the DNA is TGTGCCAGCAGCGGCTTCACAGGGGTGGAGACCCAGTACTTC.

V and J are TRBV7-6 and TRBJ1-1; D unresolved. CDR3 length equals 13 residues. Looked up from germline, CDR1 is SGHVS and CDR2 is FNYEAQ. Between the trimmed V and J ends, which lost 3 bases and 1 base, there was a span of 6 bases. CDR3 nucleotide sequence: TGTGCCAGCAGCTTTTCAGAGAACACTGAAGCTTTCTTT. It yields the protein CASSFSENTEAFF.

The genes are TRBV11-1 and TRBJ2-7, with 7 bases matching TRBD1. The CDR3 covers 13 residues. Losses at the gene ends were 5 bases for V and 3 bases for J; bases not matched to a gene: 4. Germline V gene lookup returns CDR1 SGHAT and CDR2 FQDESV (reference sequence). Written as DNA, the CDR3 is TGTGCCAGCAGCCTCAGGACAGGCTACGAGCAGTACTTC. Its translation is CASSLRTGYEQYF.

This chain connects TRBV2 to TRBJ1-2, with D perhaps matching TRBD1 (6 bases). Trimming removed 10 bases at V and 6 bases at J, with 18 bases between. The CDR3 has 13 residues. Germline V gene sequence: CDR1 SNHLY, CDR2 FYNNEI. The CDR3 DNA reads TGTGCCACCTGGACAGCCAGACCCCATGGCTACACCTTC. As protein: CATWTARPHGYTF.

The CDR3 loop is CASSWADRQKNYGYTF. The DNA of the CDR3 is TGTGCCAGCAGCTGGGCGGACAGGCAGAAGAACTATGGCTACACCTTC. V and J are TRBV5-4 and TRBJ1-2, with 7 positions matching TRBD1. Germline V CDR1 and CDR2: SGHNT, YYREEE (reference sequence). The trim removed 3 bases at V and 2 bases at J, leaving 10 bases unmatched. This CDR3 spans 16 amino acids.

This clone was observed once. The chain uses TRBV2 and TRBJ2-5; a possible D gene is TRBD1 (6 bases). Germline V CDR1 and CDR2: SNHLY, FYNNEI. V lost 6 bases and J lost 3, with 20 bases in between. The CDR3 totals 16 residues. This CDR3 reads CASSRLDRRGKETQYF. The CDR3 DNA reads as TGTGCCAGCAGCCGACTGGACAGACGCGGCAAAGAGACCCAGTACTTC.

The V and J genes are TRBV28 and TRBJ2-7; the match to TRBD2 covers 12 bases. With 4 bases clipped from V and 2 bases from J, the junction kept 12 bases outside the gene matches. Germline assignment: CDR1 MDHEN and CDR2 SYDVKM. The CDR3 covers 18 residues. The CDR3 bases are TGTGCCAGCAGTTCGATTGGGACTAGCGGGCCCTCAACCTACGAGCAGTACTTC. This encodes CASSSIGTSGPSTYEQYF. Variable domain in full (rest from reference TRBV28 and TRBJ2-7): DVKVTQSSRYLVKRTGEKVFLECVQDMDHENMFWYRQDPGLGLRLIYFSYDVKMKEKGDIPEGYSVSREKKERFSLILESASTNQTSMYLCASSSIGTSGPSTYEQYFGPGTRLTVT.

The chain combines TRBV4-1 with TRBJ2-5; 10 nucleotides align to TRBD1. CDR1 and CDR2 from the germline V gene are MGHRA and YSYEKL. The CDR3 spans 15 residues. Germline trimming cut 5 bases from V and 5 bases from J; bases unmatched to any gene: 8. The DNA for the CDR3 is TGCGCCAGCAGCGGGACCGGGACAGGGGAGGAGACCCAGTACTTC. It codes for CASSGTGTGEETQYF.

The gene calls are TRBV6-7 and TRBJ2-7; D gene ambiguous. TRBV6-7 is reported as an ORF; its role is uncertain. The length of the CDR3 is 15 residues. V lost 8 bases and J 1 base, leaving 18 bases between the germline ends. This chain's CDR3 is CASLAQLGLSYEQYF. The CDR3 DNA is TGTGCCAGCCTCGCCCAGCTTGGCCTATCCTACGAGCAGTACTTC.

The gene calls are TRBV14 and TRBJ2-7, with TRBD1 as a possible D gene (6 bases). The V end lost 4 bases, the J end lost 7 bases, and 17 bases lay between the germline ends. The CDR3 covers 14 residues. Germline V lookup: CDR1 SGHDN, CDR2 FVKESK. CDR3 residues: CASSPRTAWREQYF. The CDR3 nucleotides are TGTGCCAGCAGCCCACGGACAGCTTGGAGGGAGCAGTACTTC.

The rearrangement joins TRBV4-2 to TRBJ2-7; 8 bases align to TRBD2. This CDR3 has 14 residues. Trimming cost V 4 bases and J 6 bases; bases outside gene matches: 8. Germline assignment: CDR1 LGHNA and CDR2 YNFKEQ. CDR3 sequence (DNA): TGTGCCAGCAGCCTCCCGCGGGGGGCTTGCGAGCAGTACTTC. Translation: CASSLPRGACEQYF.